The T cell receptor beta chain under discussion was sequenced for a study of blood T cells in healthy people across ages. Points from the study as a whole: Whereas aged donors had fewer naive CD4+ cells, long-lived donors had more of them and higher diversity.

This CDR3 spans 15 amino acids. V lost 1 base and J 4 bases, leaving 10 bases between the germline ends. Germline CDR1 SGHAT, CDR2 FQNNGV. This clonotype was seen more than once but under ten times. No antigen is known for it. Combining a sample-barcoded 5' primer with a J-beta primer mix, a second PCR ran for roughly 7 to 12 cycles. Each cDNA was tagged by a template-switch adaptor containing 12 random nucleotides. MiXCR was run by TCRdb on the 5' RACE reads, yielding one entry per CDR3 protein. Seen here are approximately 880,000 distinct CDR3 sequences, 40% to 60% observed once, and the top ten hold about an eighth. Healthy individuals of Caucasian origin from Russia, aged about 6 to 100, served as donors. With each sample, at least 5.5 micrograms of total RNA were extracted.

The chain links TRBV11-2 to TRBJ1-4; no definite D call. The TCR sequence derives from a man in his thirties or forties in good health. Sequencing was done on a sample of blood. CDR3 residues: CASSLARRDNEKLFF. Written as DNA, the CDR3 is TGTGCCAGCAGCTTAGCGAGAAGGGATAATGAAAAACTGTTTTTT.